The 30 T cell receptor beta chains listed next were all sequenced from one sample in a study of blood T cell repertoires in COVID-19. Measured with immunoSEQ multiplex PCR; TCRdb has only the in-frame clones, and not every one. This table holds 310,000 or so clones, more than 80% found once. The sample comprised peripheral blood. These receptors originate from a man between 18 and 35 years old who had recovered from COVID-19.

CDR3 sequence reads: CASSLGPGLVSFEQYF. The CDR3 nucleotides read TGTGCCAGCAGCTTAGGACCGGGACTAGTATCTTTCGAGCAGTACTTC. This chain connects TRBV11-2 to TRBJ2-7; TRBD2 aligns across 8 bases. Germline V gene lookup returns CDR1 SGHAT and CDR2 FQNNGV. V gave up 1 base and J gave up 6 bases; unmatched junction bases: 11. The CDR3 is 16 amino acids. The whole variable domain, remainder taken from reference TRBV11-2 and TRBJ2-7, is EAGVAQSPRYKIIEKRQSVAFWCNPISGHATLYWYQQILGQGPKLLIQFQNNGVVDDSQLPKDRFSAERLKGVDSTLKIQPAKLEDSAVYLCASSLGPGLVSFEQYFGPGTRLTVT.

The chain links TRBV18 to TRBJ2-4; 8 nucleotides line up with TRBD1. The CDR3 contains 20 residues. The germline gives CDR1 KGHSH, CDR2 LQKENI. The V gene end was trimmed by 0 bases and the J gene end by 0 bases; junction bases not matched to a gene: 13. In DNA form, the CDR3 reads TGTGCCAGCTCACCACCTCCGGGACAGGAGGGACCTCTAGCCAAAAACATTCAGTACTTC. Translated: CASSPPPGQEGPLAKNIQYF.

This clone was observed once. The J gene is TRBJ2-5, the V gene TRBV18; no reliable D call. This CDR3 has 15 amino acids. V lost 0 bases to trimming and J lost 4 bases, with 12 bases between them. CDR1 is KGHSH and CDR2 is LQKENI in the germline V gene. CDR3 sequence: CASSPPSRSTETQYF. CDR3 in DNA: TGTGCCAGCTCACCACCCTCCAGGTCAACAGAGACCCAGTACTTC.

The CDR3, as DNA: TGTGCCAGCAGTTTACCGCCTAGCGGGACGAAACGGCATGAGCAGTTCTTC. Translating gives CASSLPPSGTKRHEQFF. The gene calls are TRBV27 and TRBJ2-1, with 9 nucleotides matching TRBD2. The CDR3 is made up of 17 amino acids. Germline V lookup: CDR1 MNHEY, CDR2 SMNVEV (reference sequence). V gave up 2 bases and J gave up 8 bases; unmatched junction bases: 13.

The J gene is TRBJ2-7, the V gene TRBV18; maybe TRBD1 (5 bases). Trimming left V 3 bases short and J 3 bases short, with 15 bases between. This CDR3 comprises 15 residues. Germline V gives CDR1 KGHSH, CDR2 LQKENI. CDR3 bases: TGTGCCAGCTCACCTTTCCGCGGACATGACTACGAGCAGTACTTC. It translates to CASSPFRGHDYEQYF.

The rearrangement links TRBV4-2 to TRBJ1-1, with a possible D match to TRBD1 (5 bases). This CDR3 spans 13 amino acids. Germline CDR1 is LGHNA and CDR2 is YNFKEQ. V was pared by 3 bases and J by 8 bases, with 13 bases between. In nucleotides, the CDR3 is TGTGCCAGCAGCCATCCCAGGGATGGCGAAGCTTTCTTT. This codes for CASSHPRDGEAFF.

The chain combines TRBV15 with TRBJ1-1, with a tentative D call TRBD1 (6 bases). V was clipped by 3 bases and J by 1 base, with 9 bases between them. Germline V gene sequence: CDR1 LNHNV, CDR2 YYDKDF (reference sequence). CDR3 size: 14 residues. Written as DNA, the CDR3 is TGTGCCACCAGCAGCTGGGGACAGAACACTGAAGCTTTCTTT. It translates to CATSSWGQNTEAFF. Complete variable domain (other parts from reference TRBV15 and TRBJ1-1): DAMVIQNPRYQVTQFGKPVTLSCSQTLNHNVMYWYQQKSSQAPKLLFHYYDKDFNNEADTPDNFQSRRPNTSFCFLDIRSPGLGDTAMYLCATSSWGQNTEAFFGQGTRLTVV.

The gene calls are TRBV5-1 and TRBJ2-3; 7 bases are shared with TRBD2. Trimming removed 4 bases from V and 1 base from J; junction bases left unmatched: 3. CDR1 is SGHRS and CDR2 is YFSETQ in the germline V gene. The CDR3 length is 14 residues. CDR3 nucleotides: TGCGCCAGCAGCCCCCGGGGGGGCACAGATACGCAGTATTTT. Translating it yields CASSPRGGTDTQYF. Supplemented by reference TRBV5-1 and TRBJ2-3, the full variable domain reads KAGVTQTPRYLIKTRGQQVTLSCSPISGHRSVSWYQQTPGQGLQFLFEYFSETQRNKGNFPGRFSGRQFSNSRSEMNVSTLELGDSALYLCASSPRGGTDTQYFGPGTRLTVL.

The genes are TRBV2 and TRBJ2-5, with TRBD2 matching over 7 bases. The J segment lost 3 bases and the V segment lost 2 bases, leaving 15 bases of the junction unmatched. This CDR3 spans 18 amino acids. Germline V gives CDR1 SNHLY, CDR2 FYNNEI. The CDR3 reads CASSESFWASGEKETQYF. The CDR3 DNA follows: TGTGCCAGCAGTGAAAGTTTTTGGGCTAGCGGAGAAAAAGAGACCCAGTACTTC.

The chain carries TRBV9 and TRBJ1-4; TRBD1 aligns across 9 bases. Germline V gene lookup returns CDR1 SGDLS and CDR2 YYNGEE. Germline trimming cut 1 base from V and 8 bases from J; bases unmatched to any gene: 6. This CDR3 region has 15 residues. CDR3 sequence reads: CASSVNDRGGEKLFF. CDR3 bases: TGTGCCAGCAGCGTAAATGACAGGGGGGGAGAAAAACTGTTTTTT.

The rearrangement uses TRBV7-9 and TRBJ1-6; D remains ambiguous. Germline V gene lookup returns CDR1 SEHNR and CDR2 FQNEAQ (reference sequence). The V and J ends lost 2 bases and 7 bases respectively, with 12 bases between them. CDR3 size: 15 residues. CDR3 coding DNA: TGTGCCAGCAGCTTAAGAGGGCAGGCCAATTCACCCCTCCACTTT. Translated: CASSLRGQANSPLHF.

The V gene is TRBV25-1, the J gene TRBJ1-3; D possibly corresponds to TRBD1 (5 bases). Trimming stripped 1 base from V and 3 bases from J, with 7 bases between. This CDR3 is built from 14 residues. Germline CDR1 is MGHDK and CDR2 is SYGVNS. The DNA of the CDR3 is TGTGCCAGCAGTGAATGGGGGGATGGAAACACCATATATTTT. It yields the protein CASSEWGDGNTIYF. The full variable domain, completed using reference TRBV25-1 and TRBJ1-3, is EADIYQTPRYLVIGTGKKITLECSQTMGHDKMYWYQQDPGMELHLIHYSYGVNSTEKGDLSSESTVSRIRTEHFPLTLESARPSHTSQYLCASSEWGDGNTIYFGEGSWLTVV.

The chain has TRBV11-2 and TRBJ2-5, with D possibly being TRBD2 (5 bases). Germline CDR1 reads SGHAT; CDR2 reads FQNNGV. The CDR3 runs 14 residues. V lost 5 bases to trimming and J lost 1 base, with 11 bases between them. The CDR3 DNA reads as TGTGCCAGCAGCCGTACTCTAGCCCAAGAGACCCAGTACTTC. Translating gives CASSRTLAQETQYF.

This sequence joins TRBV5-1 and TRBJ2-7; TRBD2 matches 8 bases. CDR1 SGHRS and CDR2 YFSETQ come from the germline V gene. J lost 5 bases, V lost 3 bases, and 10 bases had no gene match. This CDR3 spans 15 amino acids. For the CDR3, the DNA is TGCGCCAGCAGCTCCTGGTACGGGAGGGCCGACGAGCAGTACTTC. Encoded protein: CASSSWYGRADEQYF.

The gene calls are TRBV12-3 or TRBV12-4 and TRBJ1-1, with 7 bases identical to TRBD1. J was trimmed by 0 bases and V by 9 bases; bases with no gene match: 4. The CDR3 length is 13 residues. CDR3 DNA sequence: TGTGCCAGTTCGACAGGGCTGAACACTGAAGCTTTCTTT. Translation: CASSTGLNTEAFF.

The DNA of the CDR3 is TGTGCCAGCAGCTTAGGGACAGGGGGTGTGGGTCAGCCCCAGCATTTT. Protein product: CASSLGTGGVGQPQHF. The J gene is TRBJ1-5, the V gene TRBV7-9; TRBD1 matches at 10 bases. Germline CDR1 is SEHNR and CDR2 is FQNEAQ (reference sequence). The CDR3 runs 16 residues. The ends lost 1 base at V and 6 bases at J; junction bases unmatched: 6.

V and J are TRBV14 and TRBJ2-6, with D unresolved. Looked up from germline, CDR1 is SGHDN and CDR2 is FVKESK. The CDR3 loop spans 14 amino acids. Trimming left V 0 bases short and J 4 bases short, with 4 bases between. The DNA for the CDR3 is TGTGCCAGCAGCCAAGATTTAGGGGCCAACGTCCTGACTTTC. Its protein product is CASSQDLGANVLTF.

There are a few counts of this clone. The rearrangement uses TRBV18 and TRBJ2-2, with 11 bases fitting TRBD2. Germline V CDR1 and CDR2: KGHSH, LQKENI. The length of the CDR3 is 15 residues. Trimming took 9 bases from V and 1 from J; bases not matched to a gene: 4. The CDR3 coding sequence is TGTGCCAGTACCGGACTAGCGGGGAACACCGGGGAGCTGTTTTTT. Amino acids: CASTGLAGNTGELFF.

V is TRBV25-1 and J is TRBJ1-2; D possibly corresponds to TRBD1 (6 bases). CDR1 MGHDK and CDR2 SYGVNS come from the germline V gene. This CDR3 is 13 amino acids long. V shed 6 bases and J shed 8 bases, with 16 bases lying between them. The chain's CDR3 is CASRQGTAVGYTF. For the CDR3, the DNA is TGTGCCAGCAGACAGGGTACGGCCGTGGGCTACACCTTC.

The chain is built from TRBV7-9 and TRBJ2-6, with D hard to call. The CDR3 has 14 amino acids. V dropped 3 bases and J dropped 3 bases, with 6 bases sitting between them. The germline gives CDR1 SEHNR, CDR2 FQNEAQ (reference sequence). CDR3 region: CASSLVDGANVLTF. The CDR3 DNA reads as TGTGCCAGCAGCTTGGTAGATGGGGCCAACGTCCTGACTTTC.

The chain employs TRBV4-1 and TRBJ2-1; a possible D gene is TRBD2 (5 bases). Deletions cut 4 bases from V and 7 bases from J, with 5 bases between. This CDR3 comprises 11 residues. The germline V gene encodes CDR1 MGHRA and CDR2 YSYEKL. CDR3: CASSPGNEQFF. CDR3 sequence (DNA): TGCGCCAGCAGCCCGGGGAATGAGCAGTTCTTC.

The gene calls are TRBV7-3 and TRBJ2-3; D possibly corresponds to TRBD2 (6 bases). Trimming took off 6 bases at V and 1 base at J, with 11 bases between the two ends. CDR3 size: 14 residues. From germline, CDR1 is SGHTA and CDR2 FQGTGA. As DNA, the CDR3 is TGTGCCAGCAGACACGGCGGGGGCACAGATACGCAGTATTTT. It specifies CASRHGGGTDTQYF.

The chain is built from TRBV5-1 and TRBJ2-3, with 10 bases identical to TRBD2. Germline V CDR1 and CDR2: SGHRS, YFSETQ. Trimming at V came to 0 bases and at J to 2 bases, leaving 9 bases not matched to a gene. The CDR3 spans 18 residues. CDR3 in amino acids: CASSLGTSGGTFTDTQYF. The CDR3 DNA reads TGCGCCAGCAGCTTGGGGACTAGCGGAGGCACCTTCACAGATACGCAGTATTTT.

This chain joins TRBV5-5 and TRBJ1-1; D unclear. This CDR3 is built from 14 residues. The V and J ends lost 4 bases and 5 bases respectively, with 15 bases between them. The germline V gene has CDR1 SGHKS and CDR2 YYEKEE (reference sequence). CDR3 residues: CASSPKVGKTEAFF. CDR3 bases: TGTGCCAGCAGCCCCAAGGTCGGGAAGACTGAAGCTTTCTTT.

This chain uses TRBV11-2 with TRBJ2-7, with D possibly being TRBD2 (5 bases). Between the trimmed V and J ends, which lost 1 base and 1 base, there was a span of 11 bases. In germline, CDR1 is SGHAT, CDR2 FQNNGV. The CDR3 runs to 15 residues. Written as DNA, the CDR3 is TGTGCCAGCAGCTTAGTGGCCACGGGATCCTACGAGCAGTACTTC. Translated, it gives CASSLVATGSYEQYF.

The chain uses TRBV18 and TRBJ2-3; TRBD2 matches at 7 bases. The CDR3 is 16 amino acids. The ends lost 0 bases at V and 2 bases at J; junction bases unmatched: 5. Germline V gives CDR1 KGHSH, CDR2 LQKENI. This chain's CDR3 is CASSPPGGSPTDTQYF. DNA of the CDR3: TGTGCCAGCTCACCACCGGGCGGGAGCCCCACAGATACGCAGTATTTT.

The rearrangement joins TRBV19 to TRBJ1-2; 12 bases are a match to TRBD1. CDR1 and CDR2 from the germline V gene are LNHDA and SQIVND (reference sequence). The CDR3 runs to 16 residues. Losses at the gene ends were 5 bases for V and 7 bases for J; bases not matched to a gene: 11. The DNA of the CDR3 is TGTGCCAGTAGTCCCTCCCACCGGGACAGGGGGCTTGGCTACACCTTC. Translating it yields CASSPSHRDRGLGYTF.

The J gene is TRBJ1-1, the V gene TRBV2; 9 nucleotides line up with TRBD1. Germline trimming cut 6 bases from V and 3 bases from J; bases unmatched to any gene: 5. The length of the CDR3 is 14 residues. Per germline, CDR1 SNHLY and CDR2 FYNNEI. As DNA, the CDR3 is TGTGCCAGCAGGTGGACAGGGGTGTACACTGAAGCTTTCTTT. Protein: CASRWTGVYTEAFF.

The chain links TRBV5-4 to TRBJ1-3, with 7 nucleotides matching TRBD1. Germline lookup yields CDR1 SGHNT and CDR2 YYREEE (reference sequence). The CDR3 extends over 15 amino acids. Unmatched junction bases numbered 6, after V lost 2 bases and J lost 4 bases. CDR3 in amino acids: CASSLQGYGGNTIYF. The DNA of the CDR3 is TGTGCCAGCAGCTTACAGGGGTACGGGGGAAACACCATATATTTT.

The rearrangement joins TRBV5-6 to TRBJ1-4; 8 nucleotides agree with TRBD1. The CDR3 has 15 amino acids. The junction had 7 bases not matched to a gene; V was cut back by 4 bases and J by 5 bases. Germline CDR1 reads SGHDT; CDR2 reads YYEEEE. The CDR3 region has the DNA TGTGCCAGCAGCGTGGCTGACAGGGGAAATGAAAAACTGTTTTTT. It is translated as CASSVADRGNEKLFF.